Below are 11 T cell receptor beta chains sequenced from a single sample in a study of response to subunit inactivated influenza vaccine listed by TCRdb under 2018. The library was obtained by RT-PCR. The listed sequencing device is Illumina HiSeq 2500. TCRdb applied fastp at Q25 and MiXCR to the public reads, then kept only in-frame beta chains. Rows are combined by CDR3 protein, so each entry shows the most common genes and DNA. Here the sample has around 520,000 distinct CDR3 sequences; around 11% occur a single time. The ten largest clonotypes hold 10% to 13% of the sample. Sequenced here: PBMCs from blood, sampled on the day of vaccination. The receptors stem from a man aged 45-60 years who received an inactivated influenza vaccine. Donor details come from another sample of the same person, matched by shared clones.

V is TRBV20-1 and J is TRBJ2-1, with TRBD2 matching 7 bases. The CDR3 consists of 17 residues. The germline V gene encodes CDR1 DFQATT and CDR2 SNEGSKA (reference sequence). The trim removed 3 bases at V and 0 bases at J, leaving 11 bases unmatched. DNA for the CDR3: TGCAGTGCTAGGGCGCTATCTAGCGGCAGCTCCTACAATGAGCAGTTCTTC. Protein sequence: CSARALSSGSSYNEQFF.

There are many counts of this clonotype. V gene TRBV12-3 or TRBV12-4 combines with J gene TRBJ2-5, with 10 bases lining up with TRBD2. The CDR3 is 15 residues long. With V trimmed by 4 bases and J by 4 bases, 6 bases remained unmatched. The DNA of the CDR3 is TGTGCCAGCAGTTCGGCTAGCGGGGGTCGAGAGACCCAGTACTTC. As protein: CASSSASGGRETQYF.

This clonotype showed up just a few times. This chain uses TRBV5-1 with TRBJ1-5; a weak D match, TRBD1 (6 bases). Trimming took 4 bases from V and 4 from J, leaving 12 bases between them. The germline V gene has CDR1 SGHRS and CDR2 YFSETQ. The CDR3 totals 14 residues. Written as DNA, the CDR3 is TGCGCCAGCAGCCTAGGACAGACAAATCAGCCCCAGCATTTT. This encodes CASSLGQTNQPQHF.

The rearrangement links TRBV14 to TRBJ2-7; D remains ambiguous. The length of the CDR3 is 14 residues. Germline CDR1 and CDR2: SGHDN and FVKESK. Trimming removed 3 bases at V and 1 base at J, with 10 bases between. For the CDR3, the DNA is TGTGCCAGCAGCCAGCCCTCTTGGTCCTACGAGCAGTACTTC. This encodes CASSQPSWSYEQYF.

This sequence joins TRBV3-1 and TRBJ2-7; weak D call: TRBD1 (6 bases). The germline V gene encodes CDR1 LGHDT and CDR2 YNNKEL (reference sequence). The V end lost 1 base, the J end lost 0 bases, and 7 bases lay between the germline ends. This CDR3 has 14 amino acids. The chain's CDR3 is CASSQGTASYEQYF. CDR3 DNA: TGTGCCAGCAGCCAAGGGACAGCCTCCTACGAGCAGTACTTC.

The rearrangement uses TRBV4-3 and TRBJ2-3; TRBD2 matches at 11 bases. Germline-derived CDR1 and CDR2 are LGHNA and YSLEER. The CDR3 is 17 residues long. The V and J ends lost 4 bases and 6 bases, in that order; junction bases with no gene match: 12. The CDR3 DNA reads as TGCGCCAGCAGCCGGCAGATTCTAGCGGGGGGAGCGGATACGCAGTATTTT. Its translation is CASSRQILAGGADTQYF.

The chain couples TRBV12-3 or TRBV12-4 to TRBJ2-1, with 8 bases that match TRBD2. Unmatched junction bases numbered 14, after V lost 5 bases and J lost 8 bases. The CDR3 has 16 amino acids. As DNA, the CDR3 is TGTGCCAGCAGTCTCAACTTAGCGGGGACGAGAGATGAGCAGTTCTTC. Its protein is CASSLNLAGTRDEQFF.

This clonotype was seen a handful of times. The V call is TRBV7-6, the J call TRBJ2-3; D is unresolved. The germline V and J ends were trimmed by 5 bases and 5 bases, with 8 bases remaining between them. Germline lookup yields CDR1 SGHVS and CDR2 FNYEAQ. This CDR3 has 12 amino acids. CDR3 sequence reads: CASSARRDTQYF. In DNA, the CDR3 is TGTGCCAGCAGCGCCAGGAGAGATACGCAGTATTTT.

This clonotype was detected ten times or more. This sequence joins TRBV4-1 and TRBJ2-3; 9 positions match TRBD2. The CDR3 is 18 amino acids. CDR1 is MGHRA and CDR2 is YSYEKL in the germline V gene. The J segment lost 7 bases and the V segment lost 4 bases, leaving 18 bases of the junction unmatched. Here the CDR3 DNA reads TGCGCCAGCAGCCTCCCCCGGCGTGGCGGGGGGGAACCGAATACGCAGTATTTT. It codes for CASSLPRRGGGEPNTQYF.

This clonotype was counted at least ten times. The chain combines TRBV27 with TRBJ1-6; 8 bases agree with TRBD1. There are 16 residues in the CDR3. After removal of 3 bases from V and 6 bases from J, the junction contained 7 bases not matched to a gene. CDR1 is MNHEY, CDR2 SMNVEV, per germline (reference sequence). This CDR3 reads CASSFTKTGVNSPLHF. The CDR3 region has the DNA TGTGCCAGCAGTTTCACCAAGACAGGGGTTAATTCACCCCTCCACTTT.

This chain links TRBV11-2 with TRBJ2-1; the match to TRBD2 covers 9 bases. CDR1 SGHAT and CDR2 FQNNGV come from the germline V gene. CDR3 size: 17 residues. Losses at the gene ends were 0 bases for V and 6 bases for J; bases not matched to a gene: 9. The chain's CDR3 is CASSLDLAGGPTNEQFF. Written as DNA, the CDR3 is TGTGCCAGCAGCTTAGATTTGGCGGGGGGGCCAACCAATGAGCAGTTCTTC.